These 2 T cell receptor beta chains were all obtained from the same sample, sequenced in a study of identical twins. TCRdb itself ran the 5' RACE reads through MiXCR, one entry per CDR3 protein. The sample includes 350,000 to 450,000 distinct CDR3 sequences, under 20% of them seen just once. Sequencing used naive T cells sorted from blood. The receptors were gathered from a middle-aged man in good health.

This clonotype was observed many times. The chain combines TRBV20-1 with TRBJ2-3; D unclear. The CDR3 spans 12 residues. The V gene's germline CDR1 is DFQATT and CDR2 SNEGSKA (reference sequence). With 1 base removed from V and 1 base from J, the gap between germline ends came to 3 bases. CDR3 DNA sequence: TGCAGTGCTAGAGTTCGCACAGATACGCAGTATTTT. This translates into CSARVRTDTQYF.

This clonotype came up a few times. The chain links TRBV4-1 to TRBJ2-6, with D perhaps matching TRBD1 or TRBD2 (5 bases each). With 4 bases removed from V and 5 bases from J, the gap between germline ends came to 9 bases. Per germline, CDR1 MGHRA and CDR2 YSYEKL. CDR3 size: 14 residues. This CDR3 is CASSPGTRANVLTF. DNA for the CDR3: TGCGCCAGCAGCCCCGGGACGAGGGCCAACGTCCTGACTTTC.